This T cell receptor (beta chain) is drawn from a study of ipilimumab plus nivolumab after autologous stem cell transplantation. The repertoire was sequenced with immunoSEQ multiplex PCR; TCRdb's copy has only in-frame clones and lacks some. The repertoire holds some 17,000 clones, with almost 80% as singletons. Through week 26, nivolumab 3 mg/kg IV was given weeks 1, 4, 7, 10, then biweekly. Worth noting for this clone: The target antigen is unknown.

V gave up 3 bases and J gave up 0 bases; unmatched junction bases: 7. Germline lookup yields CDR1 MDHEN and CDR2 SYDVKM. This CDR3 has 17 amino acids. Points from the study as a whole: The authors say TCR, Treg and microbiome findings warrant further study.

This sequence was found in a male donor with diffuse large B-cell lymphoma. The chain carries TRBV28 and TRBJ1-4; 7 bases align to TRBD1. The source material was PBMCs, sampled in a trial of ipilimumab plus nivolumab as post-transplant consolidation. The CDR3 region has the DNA TGTGCCAGCAGTTTCTCCCACACAGGGGCAACTAATGAAAAACTGTTTTTT. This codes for CASSFSHTGATNEKLFF.